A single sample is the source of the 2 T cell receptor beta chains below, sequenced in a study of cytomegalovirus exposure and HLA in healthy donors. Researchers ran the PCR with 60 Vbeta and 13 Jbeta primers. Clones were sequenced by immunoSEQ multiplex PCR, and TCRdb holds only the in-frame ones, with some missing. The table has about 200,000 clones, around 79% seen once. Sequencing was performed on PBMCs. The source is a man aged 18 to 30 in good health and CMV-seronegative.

The CDR3 loop is CAISESIAGVLNEQFF. CDR3 coding DNA: TGTGCCATCAGTGAGTCTATAGCGGGAGTGTTGAATGAGCAGTTCTTC. This chain connects TRBV10-3 to TRBJ2-1, with 9 bases that match TRBD2. Germline CDR1 and CDR2: ENHRY and SYGVKD. The CDR3 has 16 residues. Trimming took 0 bases from V and 7 from J; bases not matched to a gene: 7.

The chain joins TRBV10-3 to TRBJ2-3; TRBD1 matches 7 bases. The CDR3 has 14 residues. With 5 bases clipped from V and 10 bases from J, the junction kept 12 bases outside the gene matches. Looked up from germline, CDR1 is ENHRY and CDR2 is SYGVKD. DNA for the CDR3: TGTGCCATCAGTAACGAGGGGGCCAGTGGGGCGCAGTATTTT. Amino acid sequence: CAISNEGASGAQYF.